This TCR beta chain was documented in a study of control samples from healthy donors and cancer patients. J gave up 3 bases and V 0 bases, and 1 base lay outside the gene matches. The germline CDR1 and CDR2 sequences are SNHLY and FYNNEI. CDR3 length equals 14 residues. Method: immunoSEQ multiplex PCR; TCRdb's copy keeps in-frame clones and lacks some. The top ten hold around 1.6% of the sample, which has fewer than 40,000 clones, approximately 93% seen once. Material: PBMCs. The chain is built from TRBV2 and TRBJ2-7, with TRBD1 matching 8 bases. This clonotype originated in a man aged 35 to 55 with colorectal cancer. The CDR3: CASSEARGRYEQYF. In nucleotides, the CDR3 is TGTGCCAGCAGTGAAGCCAGGGGGCGCTACGAGCAGTACTTC.